These 7 T cell receptor beta chains share one sample of origin, sequenced in a study of lymphopenia after photon versus proton radiotherapy. Clones were sequenced by immunoSEQ multiplex PCR, and TCRdb holds only the in-frame ones, with some missing. This sample has around 33,000 clones; about 91% occur once, and the top ten carry approximately 6.6%. Sequenced here: peripheral blood, sampled from a patient treated with proton-based radiotherapy. These receptors originate from a woman between 70 and 85 years old with pancreatic cancer. Some clones in this sample may be carry-over from other donors' samples.

This clone was recorded only once. J is TRBJ2-3 and V is TRBV9, with TRBD2 matching 14 bases. Germline V gene lookup returns CDR1 SGDLS and CDR2 YYNGEE. V dropped 4 bases and J dropped 1; count of bases not matched to a gene: 17. This CDR3 is built from 21 residues. Here the CDR3 DNA reads TGTGCCAGCAGCCCCCGAGGGGGACTAGCGGGAGTAAGGGGGGGCACAGATACGCAGTATTTT. Translating it yields CASSPRGGLAGVRGGTDTQYF.

On this clone: The junction does not match germline at one end; this may be a read error. This same CDR3 is encoded by further DNA sequences in the sample. V gene TRBV2 combines with J gene TRBJ1-6; TRBD1 aligns across 7 bases. Looked up from germline, CDR1 is SNHLY and CDR2 is FYNNEI. The CDR3 is 15 residues long. For the CDR3, the DNA is TGTGCCAGCAGTATAGGGACAGCACAGTATTCACCCCTTCACTTT. This encodes CASSIGTAQYSPLHF.

V usage is TRBV10-1 and J usage is TRBJ2-2, with a tentative D call TRBD2 (6 bases). Germline V gives CDR1 WNHNN, CDR2 SYGVQD (reference sequence). V lost 2 bases, J lost 4 bases, and 8 bases lay in between. The CDR3 is 14 residues long. CDR3 amino acids: CASSERRATGELFF. CDR3 sequence (DNA): TGCGCCAGCAGTGAGAGGAGGGCCACCGGGGAGCTGTTTTTT.

In its sample, this clone was seen once. This chain links TRBV10-3 with TRBJ2-1; the match to TRBD2 covers 9 bases. The CDR3 contains 13 residues. J lost 9 bases, V lost 6 bases, and 6 bases had no gene match. Germline V gene lookup returns CDR1 ENHRY and CDR2 SYGVKD. The CDR3 loop reads CAIRGLAEGEQFF. In nucleotides, the CDR3 is TGTGCCATCAGGGGACTAGCCGAAGGTGAGCAGTTCTTC.

This rearrangement joins TRBV7-9 to TRBJ2-5; D gene uncertain. The CDR3 has 14 amino acids. Germline V CDR1 and CDR2: SEHNR, FQNEAQ (reference sequence). V dropped 2 bases and J dropped 2 bases, with 9 bases sitting between them. DNA for the CDR3: TGTGCCAGCAGCTTATCTCCGCCGCAAGAGACCCAGTACTTC. Protein product: CASSLSPPQETQYF.

Here the CDR3 DNA reads TGTGCCAGTACGCGGGAGGTGCAAGAGACCCAGTACTTC. Protein product: CASTREVQETQYF. The genes are TRBV2 and TRBJ2-5; TRBD2 matches 8 bases. This CDR3 spans 13 amino acids. V lost 9 bases and J lost 2; bases outside the gene matches: 5. CDR1 and CDR2 from the germline V gene are SNHLY and FYNNEI.

The chain is built from TRBV11-2 and TRBJ2-1, with 13 bases that match TRBD2. V was pared by 5 bases and J by 6 bases, with 4 bases of the junction left unmatched. Germline V lookup: CDR1 SGHAT, CDR2 FQNNGV. The CDR3 contains 15 residues. The CDR3 protein is CASSRTSGSFNEQFF. The CDR3 DNA reads TGTGCCAGCAGCCGGACTAGCGGGAGTTTCAATGAGCAGTTCTTC.